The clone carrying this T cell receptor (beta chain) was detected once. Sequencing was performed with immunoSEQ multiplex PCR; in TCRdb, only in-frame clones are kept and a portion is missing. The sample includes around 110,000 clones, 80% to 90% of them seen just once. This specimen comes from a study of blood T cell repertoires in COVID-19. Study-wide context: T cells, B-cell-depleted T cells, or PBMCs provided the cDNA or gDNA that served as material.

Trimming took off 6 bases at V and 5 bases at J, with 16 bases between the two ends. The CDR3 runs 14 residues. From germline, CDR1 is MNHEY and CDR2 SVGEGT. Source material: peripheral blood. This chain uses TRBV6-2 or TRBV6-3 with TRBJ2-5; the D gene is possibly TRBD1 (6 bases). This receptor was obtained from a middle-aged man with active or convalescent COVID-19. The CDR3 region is CASSDQQGRETQYF. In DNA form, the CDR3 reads TGTGCCAGCAGCGATCAACAGGGCCGGGAGACCCAGTACTTC.